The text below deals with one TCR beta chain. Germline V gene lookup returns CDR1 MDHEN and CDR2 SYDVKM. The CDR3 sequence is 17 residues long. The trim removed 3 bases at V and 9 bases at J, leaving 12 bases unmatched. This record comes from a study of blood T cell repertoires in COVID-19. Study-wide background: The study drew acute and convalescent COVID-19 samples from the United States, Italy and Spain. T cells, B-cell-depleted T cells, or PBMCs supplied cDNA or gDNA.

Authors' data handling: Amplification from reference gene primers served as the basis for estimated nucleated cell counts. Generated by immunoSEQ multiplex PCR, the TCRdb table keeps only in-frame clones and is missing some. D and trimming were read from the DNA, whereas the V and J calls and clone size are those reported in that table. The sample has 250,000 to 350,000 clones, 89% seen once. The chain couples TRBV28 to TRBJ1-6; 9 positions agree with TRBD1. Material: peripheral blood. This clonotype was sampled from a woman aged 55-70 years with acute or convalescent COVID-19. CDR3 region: CASSLASTGGLSSPLHF. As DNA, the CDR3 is TGTGCCAGCAGTTTGGCTAGTACAGGGGGCCTAAGTTCACCCCTCCACTTT.